The next 29 T cell receptor beta chains were all read from a single sample in a study of beta chain features in type 1 diabetes. General study points: Researchers report that Type 1 diabetes patients had moderately but significantly shorter TCRB CDR3s across all four CD4+ subsets.

The antigens for these receptors are not known. Reverse transcribing all isolated RNA meant expressed TCRB transcripts were sequenced. Measured with immunoSEQ multiplex PCR; TCRdb has only the in-frame clones, and not every one. The table shows about 370,000 clones, with roughly a tenth occurring only once. The sample taken for sequencing was central memory CD4+ T cells from blood. These TCRs come from a man aged 30-40 years with type 1 diabetes.

This clone showed up just a few times. This sequence joins TRBV28 and TRBJ1-2; D uncertain. The CDR3 has 14 amino acids. From germline, CDR1 is MDHEN and CDR2 SYDVKM. V lost 6 bases, J lost 13 bases, and 24 bases lay in between. CDR3 residues: CASRTSGGTRIPTF. The CDR3 DNA sequence: TGTGCCAGCAGGACCTCGGGAGGTACTCGAATCCCCACCTTC.

In its sample, this clone was seen a few times. CDR3 loop: CASSVQGPPLYEQYF. The CDR3 DNA follows: TGTGCCAGCAGCGTACAGGGCCCCCCCCTCTACGAGCAGTACTTC. The chain has TRBV5-5 and TRBJ2-7, with D possibly TRBD1 on 6 matching bases. CDR3 length: 15 residues. V was cut by 4 bases and J by 3 bases, with 17 bases left in between. Germline V gives CDR1 SGHKS, CDR2 YYEKEE (reference sequence).

This clone came up many times. The chain couples TRBV4-2 to TRBJ2-3; 10 bases match TRBD1. The CDR3 is 17 amino acids. From germline, CDR1 is LGHNA and CDR2 YNFKEQ. The junction had 8 bases not matched to a gene; V was cut back by 3 bases and J by 2 bases. CDR3 sequence reads: CASSQDTGTGDTDTQYF. The CDR3 DNA follows: TGTGCCAGCAGCCAGGATACCGGGACAGGGGACACAGATACGCAGTATTTT.

This clone has a count of ten or more. At one boundary the junction diverges from the germline segment, which might be a read error. V usage is TRBV14 and J usage is TRBJ2-7; 14 bases line up with TRBD2. The germline CDR1 and CDR2 sequences are SGHDN and FVKESK. The CDR3 totals 12 residues. The chain's CDR3 is CASRAGLAGAHF. In DNA, the CDR3 is TGTGCCAGCAGAGCGGGACTAGCGGGAGCTCACTTC.

This clone turned up a few times. V usage is TRBV18 and J usage is TRBJ1-5; D gene uncertain. The germline V gene encodes CDR1 KGHSH and CDR2 LQKENI. Trimming cost V 5 bases and J 1 base, with 3 bases left between them. CDR3 size: 12 residues. The CDR3 DNA is TGTGCCAGCTCAGACAGCAATCAGCCCCAGCATTTT. As protein: CASSDSNQPQHF.

The gene calls are TRBV11-2 and TRBJ2-1; 15 positions agree with TRBD2. The CDR3 runs to 15 residues. The V and J ends lost 4 bases and 10 bases, in that order; junction bases with no gene match: 5. Germline CDR1 and CDR2: SGHAT and FQNNGV. CDR3: CASSSGLAGGPEQFF. The CDR3 DNA sequence: TGTGCCAGCAGCTCGGGACTAGCGGGAGGACCCGAGCAGTTCTTC.

The genes are TRBV11-3 and TRBJ2-3; 8 nucleotides agree with TRBD1. From germline, CDR1 is SGHNT and CDR2 YENEEA. CDR3 length equals 16 residues. Germline trimming cut 1 base from V and 6 bases from J; bases unmatched to any gene: 9. DNA of the CDR3: TGTGCCAGCAGCTTAGGGGGGAGGACAGGGCCGGATACGCAGTATTTT. This sequence encodes CASSLGGRTGPDTQYF.

The chain couples TRBV28 to TRBJ1-5, with D perhaps matching TRBD1 (6 bases). V lost 8 bases to trimming and J lost 4 bases, with 12 bases between them. CDR3 length equals 13 residues. The germline CDR1 and CDR2 sequences are MDHEN and SYDVKM. The CDR3: CASEAGTNQPQHF. The CDR3, as DNA: TGTGCCAGCGAGGCAGGGACAAATCAGCCCCAGCATTTT.

This clone occurred once. This sequence joins TRBV5-8 and TRBJ1-6; possibly TRBD1 for D (5 bases). CDR3 length: 16 residues. Looked up from germline, CDR1 is SGHTS and CDR2 is YDEGEE. V lost 2 bases and J lost 0, with 9 bases in between. CDR3 sequence (DNA): TGTGCCAGCAGCTTCGGGGGGAGCTCCTATAATTCACCCCTCCACTTT. This gives the protein CASSFGGSSYNSPLHF.

The sample holds a few counts of this clone. The chain carries TRBV28 and TRBJ1-1; 7 bases line up with TRBD1. The J segment lost 11 bases and the V segment lost 6 bases, leaving 18 bases of the junction unmatched. The CDR3 totals 15 residues. Germline assignment: CDR1 MDHEN and CDR2 SYDVKM. In DNA form, the CDR3 reads TGTGCCAGCAGCCCCTGGACAGGCTTTATCTCTGGGGCTTTCTTT. This sequence encodes CASSPWTGFISGAFF.

The chain has TRBV6-6 and TRBJ2-1, with D perhaps TRBD2 (6 bases). Deletions cut 10 bases from V and 5 bases from J, with 24 bases between. Germline-derived CDR1 and CDR2 are MNHNY and SVGAGI (reference sequence). The CDR3 is made up of 16 amino acids. CDR3 nucleotides: TGTGCCACCAGCCCTCGGGGCCGTAGGACTAACAATGAGCAGTTCTTC. Residues: CATSPRGRRTNNEQFF.

J is TRBJ2-5 and V is TRBV5-1; D may correspond to TRBD1 or TRBD2 (6 bases each). This CDR3 contains 15 residues. V lost 4 bases, J lost 5 bases, and 18 bases lay in between. CDR1 SGHRS and CDR2 YFSETQ come from the germline V gene. The CDR3 DNA sequence: TGCGCCAGCAGCCCAATGGGGGGCTTTCAGGAGACCCAGTACTTC. It translates to CASSPMGGFQETQYF. The whole variable domain, remainder taken from reference TRBV5-1 and TRBJ2-5, is KAGVTQTPRYLIKTRGQQVTLSCSPISGHRSVSWYQQTPGQGLQFLFEYFSETQRNKGNFPGRFSGRQFSNSRSEMNVSTLELGDSALYLCASSPMGGFQETQYFGPGTRLLVL.

This clone occurred a few times. V usage is TRBV7-3 and J usage is TRBJ2-4; 8 nucleotides agree with TRBD2. The length of the CDR3 is 18 residues. Trimming removed 4 bases from V and 0 bases from J; junction bases left unmatched: 11. Germline CDR1 SGHTA, CDR2 FQGTGA. The CDR3 DNA sequence: TGTGCCAGCAGCTCCCTACCGGGACTAGATTTAGCCAAAAACATTCAGTACTTC. This sequence encodes CASSSLPGLDLAKNIQYF.

The CDR3 region is CASSPRGTGFSYEQYF. The CDR3 nucleotides read TGTGCCAGCTCACCGCGGGGGACAGGGTTCTCCTACGAGCAGTACTTC. The rearrangement uses TRBV18 and TRBJ2-7; 9 bases align to TRBD1. After removal of 3 bases from V and 0 bases from J, the junction contained 6 bases not matched to a gene. Germline CDR1 and CDR2: KGHSH and LQKENI. The CDR3 is 16 amino acids.

This clone was seen a few times. V is TRBV7-2 and J is TRBJ2-1; D gene ambiguous. Trimming took off 7 bases at V and 9 bases at J, with 19 bases between the two ends. CDR1 SGHTA and CDR2 FQGNSA come from the germline V gene. CDR3 length: 14 amino acids. The CDR3 DNA reads TGTGCCAGCACCAGTAGTGGGTCAGTGGGTGAGCAGTTCTTC. It is translated as CASTSSGSVGEQFF. The full variable domain, its missing parts supplied by reference TRBV7-2 and TRBJ2-1, is GAGVSQSPSNKVTEKGKDVELRCDPISGHTALYWYRQSLGQGLEFLIYFQGNSAPDKSGLPSDRFSAERTGGSVSTLTIQRTQQEDSAVYLCASTSSGSVGEQFFGPGTRLTVL.

This clone has more than one count but fewer than ten. This chain links TRBV27 with TRBJ2-6; the D gene is possibly TRBD2 (5 bases). Germline loops: CDR1 MNHEY, CDR2 SMNVEV (reference sequence). This CDR3 is built from 15 residues. V lost 2 bases and J 1 base, leaving 6 bases between the germline ends. For the CDR3, the DNA is TGTGCCAGCAGTTTAGAGGGTTCTGGGGCCAACGTCCTGACTTTC. Amino acids: CASSLEGSGANVLTF.

The chain joins TRBV6-1 to TRBJ2-3; 9 bases align to TRBD1. The CDR3 loop spans 15 amino acids. Germline V gene sequence: CDR1 MNHNS, CDR2 SASEGT. The V gene end was trimmed by 6 bases and the J gene end by 4 bases; junction bases not matched to a gene: 8. The CDR3 protein is CASRIVTGGPDTQYF. The CDR3 coding sequence is TGTGCCAGCAGGATAGTGACAGGGGGTCCAGATACGCAGTATTTT.

V usage is TRBV28 and J usage is TRBJ1-2; maybe TRBD1 (5 bases). Between the trimmed V and J ends, which lost 3 bases and 4 bases, there was a span of 12 bases. The CDR3 has 14 residues. Germline lookup yields CDR1 MDHEN and CDR2 SYDVKM. The CDR3 region has the DNA TGTGCCAGCAGTTTGGGGACTCCAGCCTATGGCTACACCTTC. Residues: CASSLGTPAYGYTF.

The chain couples TRBV27 to TRBJ2-5, with D perhaps assigned TRBD1 or TRBD2 (5 bases each). There are 13 residues in the CDR3. V shed 4 bases and J shed 6 bases, with 12 bases lying between them. Germline V gives CDR1 MNHEY, CDR2 SMNVEV (reference sequence). The CDR3 loop reads CASSSTGGQTQYF. In nucleotides, the CDR3 is TGTGCCAGCAGTTCTACAGGCGGGCAGACCCAGTACTTC.

This clone has only a few counts. The CDR3 is CSVVRGNNEQFF. The CDR3 region has the DNA TGCAGCGTTGTCAGGGGAAACAATGAGCAGTTCTTC. V gene TRBV29-1 combines with J gene TRBJ2-1; a possible D gene is TRBD1 (6 bases). Germline V gives CDR1 SQVTM, CDR2 ANQGSEA. This CDR3 is built from 12 residues. The V end lost 4 bases, the J end lost 5 bases, and 9 bases lay between the germline ends.

As for this clone: A read error may be the cause here, since a much bigger clone is one base away. V gene TRBV7-3 combines with J gene TRBJ2-2; D remains unclear. Trimming removed 3 bases at V and 2 bases at J, with 1 base between. Germline CDR1 and CDR2: SGHTA and FQGTGA. The length of the CDR3 is 12 residues. The CDR3 nucleotides read TGTGCCAGCAGCTTTAACACCGGGGAGCTGTTTTTT. It codes for CASSFNTGELFF. Complete variable domain (other parts from reference TRBV7-3 and TRBJ2-2): GAGVSQTPSNKVTEKGKYVELRCDPISGHTALYWYRQSLGQGPEFLIYFQGTGAADDSGLPNDRFFAVRPEGSVSTLKIQRTERGDSAVYLCASSFNTGELFFGEGSRLTVL.

This clone was observed a handful of times. The CDR3 sequence: CASSYGGTGYGYTF. In nucleotides, the CDR3 is TGTGCCAGCAGTTACGGAGGGACAGGGTACGGCTACACCTTC. This sequence joins TRBV6-6 and TRBJ1-2; TRBD1 agrees at 9 bases. V trimming: 2 bases; J trimming: 8 bases; junction bases outside the gene matches: 6. CDR1 is MNHNY and CDR2 is SVGAGI in the germline V gene (reference sequence). The CDR3 has 14 amino acids.

The rearrangement links TRBV19 to TRBJ2-1; perhaps D is TRBD1 or TRBD2 (5 bases each). The CDR3 is 13 residues long. CDR1 and CDR2 from the germline V gene are LNHDA and SQIVND (reference sequence). The germline V and J ends were trimmed by 8 bases and 0 bases, with 8 bases remaining between them. The CDR3 is CASWGTSYNEQFF. The DNA of the CDR3 is TGTGCCAGTTGGGGGACCTCCTACAATGAGCAGTTCTTC.

This clone was seen more than once but under ten times. This chain links TRBV19 with TRBJ1-5; TRBD1 aligns across 8 bases. This CDR3 region has 16 residues. V dropped 2 bases and J dropped 5; count of bases not matched to a gene: 8. In germline, CDR1 is LNHDA, CDR2 SQIVND (reference sequence). This CDR3 is CASSIQRTGWDQPQHF. CDR3 DNA: TGTGCCAGTAGTATACAAAGGACAGGGTGGGATCAGCCCCAGCATTTT. Full variable domain (outside the CDR3, taken from reference TRBV19 and TRBJ1-5): DGGITQSPKYLFRKEGQNVTLSCEQNLNHDAMYWYRQDPGQGLRLIYYSQIVNDFQKGDIAEGYSVSREKKESFPLTVTSAQKNPTAFYLCASSIQRTGWDQPQHFGDGTRLSIL.

Of note for this clone: The junction departs from the called germline gene at one end, perhaps through a read error. The chain is built from TRBV11-2 and TRBJ1-1, with D maybe TRBD1 (5 bases). Germline V gives CDR1 SGHAT, CDR2 FQNNGV. The CDR3 is 14 amino acids. The CDR3 is CASSLQGSNIEAFF. The CDR3 DNA reads as TGTGCCAGCAGCTTACAGGGTTCGAACATTGAAGCTTTCTTT.

Ten or more counts support this clone. The V and J genes are TRBV29-1 and TRBJ2-5; 12 bases line up with TRBD1. Germline lookup yields CDR1 SQVTM and CDR2 ANQGSEA. CDR3 size: 14 residues. Losses at the gene ends were 7 bases for V and 5 bases for J; bases not matched to a gene: 8. The CDR3 loop is CSGTGTGGGETQYF. For the CDR3, the DNA is TGCAGCGGGACCGGGACAGGGGGCGGGGAGACCCAGTACTTC. Filled out from reference TRBV29-1 and TRBJ2-5, the complete variable domain reads SAVISQKPSRDICQRGTSLTIQCQVDSQVTMMFWYRQQPGQSLTLIATANQGSEATYESGFVIDKFPISRPNLTFSTLTVSNMSPEDSSIYLCSGTGTGGGETQYFGPGTRLLVL.

This clone was seen only a few times. V usage is TRBV28 and J usage is TRBJ1-4; no reliable D call. The ends were cut back, 2 bases at V and 6 bases at J, with 7 bases in the middle. CDR1 is MDHEN, CDR2 SYDVKM, per germline. The CDR3 contains 13 residues. The CDR3 sequence: CASSLLGDEKLFF. CDR3 bases: TGTGCCAGCAGTTTACTGGGAGATGAAAAACTGTTTTTT.

This clone turned up a few times. V gene TRBV28 combines with J gene TRBJ2-7; D not certain. Trimming removed 3 bases from V and 3 bases from J, with 6 bases in between. The CDR3 is 12 amino acids. Germline V gene data show CDR1 as MDHEN and CDR2 as SYDVKM. The CDR3 nucleotides are TGTGCCAGCAGTTTGGCCGGCTACGAGCAGTACTTC. It specifies CASSLAGYEQYF.

The chain recombines TRBV14 with TRBJ1-3; D is uncertain. Germline CDR1 SGHDN, CDR2 FVKESK. The CDR3 runs 14 residues. V was cut by 3 bases and J by 4 bases, with 10 bases left in between. CDR3 sequence (DNA): TGTGCCAGCAGCCAGACCTTCGCGGGAAACACCATATATTTT. This translates into CASSQTFAGNTIYF.